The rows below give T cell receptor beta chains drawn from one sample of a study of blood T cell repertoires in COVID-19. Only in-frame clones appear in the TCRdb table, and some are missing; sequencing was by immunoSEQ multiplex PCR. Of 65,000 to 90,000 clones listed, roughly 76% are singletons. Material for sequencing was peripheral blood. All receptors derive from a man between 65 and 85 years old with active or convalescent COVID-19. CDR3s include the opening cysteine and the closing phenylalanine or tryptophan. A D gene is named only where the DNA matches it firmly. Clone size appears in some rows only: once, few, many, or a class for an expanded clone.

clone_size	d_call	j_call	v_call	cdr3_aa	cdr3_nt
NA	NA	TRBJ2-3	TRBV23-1	CASSRQASTDTQYF	TGCGCCAGCAGTCGCCAGGCTAGCACAGATACGCAGTATTTT
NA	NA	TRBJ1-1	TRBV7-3	CASSLLGGTEAFF	TGTGCCAGCAGCCTCCTAGGGGGCACTGAAGCTTTCTTT
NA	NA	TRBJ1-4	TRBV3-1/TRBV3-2	CASSPFPRGEKLFF	TGTGCCAGCAGCCCCTTCCCGCGGGGTGAAAAACTGTTTTTT
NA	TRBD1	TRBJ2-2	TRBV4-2	CASSQDSDRDTGELFF	TGTGCCAGCAGCCAAGATTCGGACAGGGATACCGGGGAGCTGTTTTTT
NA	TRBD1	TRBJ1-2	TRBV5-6	CASSLGQGGGYTF	TGTGCCAGCAGCTTGGGACAGGGGGGTGGCTACACCTTC
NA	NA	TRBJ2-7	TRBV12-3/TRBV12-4	CASSSRYEQYF	TGTGCCAGCAGTTCGAGATACGAGCAGTACTTC
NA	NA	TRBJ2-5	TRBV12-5	CASGLAYLDSLQETQYF	TGTGCTAGTGGTTTGGCCTATCTGGACAGCCTACAAGAGACCCAGTACTTC
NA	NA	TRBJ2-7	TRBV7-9	CASSPLGQTYEQYF	TGTGCCAGCAGCCCCCTCGGACAGACGTACGAGCAGTACTTC
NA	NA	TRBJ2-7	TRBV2	CASSEEVGGKQYF	TGTGCCAGCAGTGAAGAGGTGGGAGGCAAGCAGTACTTC
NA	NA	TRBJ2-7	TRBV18	CASTPDSYEQYF	TGTGCCAGCACACCGGACAGCTACGAGCAGTACTTC
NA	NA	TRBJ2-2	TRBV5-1	CASSLRAGNTGELFF	TGCGCCAGCAGCTTGAGGGCGGGGAACACCGGGGAGCTGTTTTTT
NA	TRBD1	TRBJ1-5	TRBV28	CASSTEGQGAYNQPQHF	TGTGCCAGCAGTACCGAGGGACAGGGGGCTTACAATCAGCCCCAGCATTTT
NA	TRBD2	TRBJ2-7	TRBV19	CASSTTGTSGGPSEQYF	TGTGCCAGTAGTACGACCGGGACTAGCGGGGGCCCTTCCGAGCAGTACTTC
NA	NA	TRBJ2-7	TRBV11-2	CASSLGGRADEQYF	TGTGCCAGCAGCTTAGGAGGCAGGGCTGACGAGCAGTACTTC
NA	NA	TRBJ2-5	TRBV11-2	CASSLDPGETQYF	TGTGCCAGCAGCCTGGATCCGGGAGAGACCCAGTACTTC
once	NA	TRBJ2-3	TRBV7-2	CASSSRSPSGTSTDTQYF	TGTGCCAGCAGCTCCCGATCACCAAGCGGTACTAGCACAGATACGCAGTATTTT
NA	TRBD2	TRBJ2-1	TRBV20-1	CSVAGYNEQFF	TGCAGTGTAGCGGGGTACAATGAGCAGTTCTTC
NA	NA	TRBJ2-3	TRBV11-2	CASSRPSGSPVDTQYF	TGTGCCAGCAGCCGACCCTCCGGGTCCCCTGTAGATACGCAGTATTTT
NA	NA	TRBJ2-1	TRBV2	CASPRAEGVNEQFF	TGTGCCAGCCCCAGAGCCGAGGGGGTCAATGAGCAGTTCTTC
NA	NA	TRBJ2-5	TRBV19	CASSIRGSQETQYF	TGTGCCAGTAGTATTAGGGGATCTCAAGAGACCCAGTACTTC
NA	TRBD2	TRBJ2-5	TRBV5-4	CASSTGLEGETQYF	TGTGCCAGCAGCACCGGACTAGAGGGAGAGACCCAGTACTTC
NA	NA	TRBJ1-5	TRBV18	CASSFDRNQPQHF	TGTGCCAGCTCTTTCGACAGGAATCAGCCCCAGCATTTT
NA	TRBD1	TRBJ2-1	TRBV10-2	CASNDRGPYNEQFF	TGCGCCAGCAACGACAGGGGGCCCTACAATGAGCAGTTCTTC
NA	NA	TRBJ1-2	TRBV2	CASRGSYGYTF	TGTGCCAGCAGGGGCTCCTATGGCTACACCTTC
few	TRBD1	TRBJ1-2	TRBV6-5	CASTETGQGYGYTF	TGTGCCAGCACCGAGACGGGACAGGGATATGGCTACACCTTC
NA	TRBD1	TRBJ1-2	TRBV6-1	CASSEPGQGLNYGYTF	TGTGCCAGCAGTGAACCAGGACAGGGACTGAACTATGGCTACACCTTC
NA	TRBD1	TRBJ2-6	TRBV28	CASSLRQGAPGANVLTF	TGTGCCAGCAGTCTAAGACAGGGGGCGCCTGGGGCCAACGTCCTGACTTTC
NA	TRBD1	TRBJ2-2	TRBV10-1	CASSLTGDNTGELFF	TGCGCCAGCAGTTTGACAGGGGATAACACCGGGGAGCTGTTTTTT
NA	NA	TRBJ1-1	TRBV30	CAWSWEAEAFF	TGTGCCTGGAGTTGGGAGGCTGAAGCTTTCTTT
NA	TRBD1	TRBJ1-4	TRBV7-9	CASSTGQGNEKLFF	TGTGCCAGCAGCACGGGACAGGGAAATGAAAAACTGTTTTTT
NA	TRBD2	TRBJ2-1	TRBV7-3	CASSFGGSKRGEQFF	TGTGCCAGCAGCTTCGGGGGGTCCAAGCGGGGTGAGCAGTTCTTC
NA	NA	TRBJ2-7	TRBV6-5	CASRISIYEQYF	TGTGCCAGCAGAATTAGTATTTACGAGCAGTACTTC
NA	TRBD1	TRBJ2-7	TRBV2	CASRDRGYEQYF	TGTGCCAGCCGGGACAGGGGATACGAGCAGTACTTC
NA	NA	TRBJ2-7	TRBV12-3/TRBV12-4	CASSSDSYEQYF	TGTGCCAGCAGTTCGGACAGCTACGAGCAGTACTTC
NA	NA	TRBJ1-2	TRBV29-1	CSGGERSGYTF	TGCAGCGGGGGGGAGAGGTCGGGCTACACCTTC
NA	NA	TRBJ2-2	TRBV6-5	CASSYLERAGELFF	TGTGCCAGCAGTTATTTAGAACGGGCCGGGGAGCTGTTTTTT
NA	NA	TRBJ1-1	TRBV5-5	CASSLEIGGTEAFF	TGTGCCAGCAGCTTGGAAATTGGCGGCACTGAAGCTTTCTTT
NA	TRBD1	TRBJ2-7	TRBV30	CAWSRGQGGYEQYF	TGTGCCTGGTCCAGGGGACAGGGGGGCTACGAGCAGTACTTC
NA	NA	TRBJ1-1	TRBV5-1	CASSLDQTPGTEAFF	TGCGCCAGCAGCTTGGATCAGACCCCGGGGACTGAAGCTTTCTTT
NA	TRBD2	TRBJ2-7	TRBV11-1	CASSAREVGEQYF	TGTGCCAGCAGCGCCCGGGAGGTTGGCGAGCAGTACTTC
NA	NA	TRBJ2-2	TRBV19	CASSIGTVNTGELFF	TGTGCCAGTAGTATAGGGACAGTAAACACCGGGGAGCTGTTTTTT
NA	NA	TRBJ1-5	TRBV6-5	CASSQDSYNQPQHF	TGTGCCAGCAGCCAGGACAGCTACAATCAGCCCCAGCATTTT
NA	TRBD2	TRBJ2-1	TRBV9	CASSVAGGPGGGVNEQFF	TGTGCCAGCAGCGTAGCCGGTGGCCCTGGCGGGGGGGTCAATGAGCAGTTCTTC
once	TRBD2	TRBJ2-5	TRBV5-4	CASSLAGGVAETQYF	TGTGCCAGCAGCTTAGCGGGGGGGGTTGCGGAGACCCAGTACTTC
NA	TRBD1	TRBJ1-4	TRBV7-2	CASSLMGQGHEKLFF	TGTGCCAGCAGCTTAATGGGACAGGGTCATGAAAAACTGTTTTTT
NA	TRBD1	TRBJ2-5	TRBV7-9	CASSSSDREETQYF	TGTGCCAGCAGCTCGTCGGACAGGGAAGAGACCCAGTACTTC
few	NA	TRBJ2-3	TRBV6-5	CASRINLSPGNTQYF	TGTGCCAGCAGGATTAACCTAAGCCCCGGGAATACGCAGTATTTT
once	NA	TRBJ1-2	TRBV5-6	CASSWLGPNYGYTF	TGTGCCAGCAGCTGGTTGGGGCCGAACTATGGCTACACCTTC
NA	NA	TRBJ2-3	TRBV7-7	CASSLGGQRTDTQYF	TGTGCCAGCAGCTTAGGAGGGCAGAGGACAGATACGCAGTATTTT
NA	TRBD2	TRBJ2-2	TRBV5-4	CASSIRLAGGSTAGELFF	TGTGCCAGCAGTATAAGACTAGCGGGGGGCTCAACAGCCGGGGAGCTGTTTTTT
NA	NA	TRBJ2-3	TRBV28	CASSSPGILTDTQYF	TGTGCCAGCAGTTCCCCCGGGATCCTCACAGATACGCAGTATTTT
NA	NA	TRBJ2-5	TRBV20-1	CSAPLGRNQYF	TGCAGTGCCCCCCTGGGGAGGAACCAGTACTTC
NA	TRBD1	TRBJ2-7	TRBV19	CASSTRGQGAREQYF	TGTGCCAGTAGTACGAGGGGACAGGGGGCCCGGGAGCAGTACTTC
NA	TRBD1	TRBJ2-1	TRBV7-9	CATTGTGYYNEQFF	TGTGCCACCACCGGGACAGGCTACTACAATGAGCAGTTCTTC
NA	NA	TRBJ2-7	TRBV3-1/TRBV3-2	CASSRKGQDIYEQYF	TGTGCCAGCAGCCGAAAGGGACAAGATATTTACGAGCAGTACTTC
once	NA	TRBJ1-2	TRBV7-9	CATASSRGNYGYTF	TGTGCCACCGCCAGTTCGCGGGGCAACTATGGCTACACCTTC
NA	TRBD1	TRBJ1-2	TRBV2	CASSSEGQGNYGYTF	TGTGCCAGCAGTTCCGAGGGACAGGGTAACTATGGCTACACCTTC
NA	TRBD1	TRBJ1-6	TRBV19	CASSGTGGGSPLHF	TGTGCCAGCTCCGGGACAGGGGGAGGGTCACCCCTCCACTTT
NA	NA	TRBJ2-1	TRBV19	CASSDLSFHLDNEQFF	TGTGCCAGTAGTGATTTGAGTTTCCACTTGGACAATGAGCAGTTCTTC